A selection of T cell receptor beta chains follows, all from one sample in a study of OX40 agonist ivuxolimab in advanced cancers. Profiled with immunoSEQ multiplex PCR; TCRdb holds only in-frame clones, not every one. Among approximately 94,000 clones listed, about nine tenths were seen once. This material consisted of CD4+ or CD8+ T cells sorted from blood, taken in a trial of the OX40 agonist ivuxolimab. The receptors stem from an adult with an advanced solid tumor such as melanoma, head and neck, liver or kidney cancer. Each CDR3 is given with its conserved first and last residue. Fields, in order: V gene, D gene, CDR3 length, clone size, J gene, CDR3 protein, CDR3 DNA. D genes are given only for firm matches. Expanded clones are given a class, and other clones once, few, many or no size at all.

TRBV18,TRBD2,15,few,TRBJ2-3,CASSPTSGGTDTQYF,TGTGCCAGCTCACCAACTAGCGGGGGGACAGATACGCAGTATTTT
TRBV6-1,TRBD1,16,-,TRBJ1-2,CASSDRTGASRYGYTF,TGTGCCAGCAGTGACAGGACAGGGGCCTCTAGGTATGGCTACACCTTC
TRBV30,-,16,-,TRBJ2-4,CAWSVQGQPAKNIQYF,TGTGCCTGGAGTGTACAGGGCCAACCGGCCAAAAACATTCAGTACTTC
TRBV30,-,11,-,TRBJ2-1,CAWSRVNEQFF,TGTGCCTGGAGTCGGGTCAATGAGCAGTTCTTC
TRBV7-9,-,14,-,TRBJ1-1,CASSLGLRDTEAFF,TGTGCCAGCAGCTTGGGACTGCGTGACACTGAAGCTTTCTTT
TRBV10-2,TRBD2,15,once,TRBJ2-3,CASSRGRGEADTQYF,TGCGCCAGCAGTCGCGGGAGGGGGGAAGCAGATACGCAGTATTTT
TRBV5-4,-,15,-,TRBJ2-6,CASSPGSPGANVLTF,TGTGCCAGCAGCCCAGGGAGCCCTGGGGCCAACGTCCTGACTTTC
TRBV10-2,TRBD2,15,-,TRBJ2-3,CASSVPAGGTDTQYF,TGCGCCAGCAGTGTGCCAGCGGGAGGCACAGATACGCAGTATTTT
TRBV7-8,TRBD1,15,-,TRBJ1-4,CASSLQGATNEKLFF,TGTGCCAGCAGCTTGCAGGGGGCAACTAATGAAAAACTGTTTTTT
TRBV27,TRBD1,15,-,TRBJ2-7,CASSSRTGDRYEQYF,TGTGCCAGCAGTTCCCGTACAGGGGACCGCTACGAGCAGTACTTC
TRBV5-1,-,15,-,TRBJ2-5,CASSHPWRTQETQYF,TGCGCCAGCAGCCACCCCTGGAGAACCCAAGAGACCCAGTACTTC
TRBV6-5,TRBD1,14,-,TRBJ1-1,CASSLDRVNTEAFF,TGTGCCAGCAGTTTGGACAGGGTTAACACTGAAGCTTTCTTT
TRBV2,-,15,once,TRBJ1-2,CASSEQGISNYGYTF,TGTGCCAGCAGTGAACAGGGGATCTCCAACTATGGCTACACCTTC
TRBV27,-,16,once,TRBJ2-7,CASSLSRGPSRYEQYF,TGTGCCAGCAGTTTATCCCGAGGTCCCAGCCGGTACGAGCAGTACTTC
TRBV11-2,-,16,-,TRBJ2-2,CASSLGLRANTGELFF,TGTGCCAGCAGCTTAGGCCTCAGAGCGAACACCGGGGAGCTGTTTTTT
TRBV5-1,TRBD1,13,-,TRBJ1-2,CASSGTVSYGYTF,TGCGCCAGCTCCGGGACAGTGAGCTATGGCTACACCTTC
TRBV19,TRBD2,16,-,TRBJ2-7,CASNGGRDSPPYEQYF,TGTGCCAGTAACGGCGGGAGGGACTCCCCGCCTTACGAGCAGTACTTC
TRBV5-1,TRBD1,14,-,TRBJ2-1,CASSLGTGVDEQFF,TGCGCCAGCAGCTTGGGGACAGGGGTGGATGAGCAGTTCTTC
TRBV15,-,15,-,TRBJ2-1,CATSRGEPNYNEQFF,TGTGCCACCAGCAGAGGGGAGCCGAACTACAATGAGCAGTTCTTC
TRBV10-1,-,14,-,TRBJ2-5,CASSDGGTQETQYF,TGCGCCAGCAGTGATGGGGGGACCCAAGAGACCCAGTACTTC
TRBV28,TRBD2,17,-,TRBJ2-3,CASSPPSSGAITDTQYF,TGTGCCAGCAGTCCCCCTTCTAGCGGGGCTATCACAGATACGCAGTATTTT
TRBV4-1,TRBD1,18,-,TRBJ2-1,CASSQAMATGQGVYEQFF,TGCGCCAGCAGCCAAGCTATGGCCACGGGACAGGGTGTTTATGAGCAGTTCTTC
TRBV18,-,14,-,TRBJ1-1,CASSPVSLNTEAFF,TGTGCCAGCTCACCTGTATCCCTTAACACTGAAGCTTTCTTT
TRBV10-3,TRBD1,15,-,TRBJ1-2,CAIWDRGRGVYGYTF,TGTGCCATCTGGGACAGGGGACGAGGGGTCTATGGCTACACCTTC
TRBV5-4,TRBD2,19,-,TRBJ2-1,CASSLARSETSGSRGGKFF,TGTGCCAGCAGCTTGGCCCGATCAGAGACTAGCGGGAGTCGGGGGGGGAAGTTCTTC
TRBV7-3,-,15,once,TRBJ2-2,CASSFMGAGTGELFF,TGTGCCAGCAGCTTTATGGGGGCCGGCACCGGGGAGCTGTTTTTT
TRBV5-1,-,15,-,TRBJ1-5,CASSLGQGNNQPQHF,TGCGCCAGCAGCTTGGGCCAGGGAAACAATCAGCCCCAGCATTTT